This T cell receptor beta chain was documented in a study of shared clonotypes between healthy human individuals. The table came from immunoSEQ multiplex PCR; TCRdb's copy has only in-frame clones and leaves some out. This sample has roughly 2.6 million clones, with 90% to 95% found just once. CDR1 and CDR2 (germline): LNHDA, SQIVND (reference sequence). Trimming took 7 bases from V and 3 from J, leaving 21 bases between them. The CDR3 length is 16 residues. The TCR comes from a man younger than 35 in good health. Sequences were obtained from naive CD4+ T cells sorted from blood. The subset is: CD45RA+ positively selected. The chain joins TRBV19 to TRBJ1-1; D gene uncertain. The CDR3 region is CASKFVFVGRDTEAFF. The DNA of the CDR3 is TGTGCCAGTAAGTTTGTTTTTGTAGGACGGGACACTGAAGCTTTCTTT. The variable domain in full, completed from reference TRBV19 and TRBJ1-1, reads DGGITQSPKYLFRKEGQNVTLSCEQNLNHDAMYWYRQDPGQGLRLIYYSQIVNDFQKGDIAEGYSVSREKKESFPLTVTSAQKNPTAFYLCASKFVFVGRDTEAFFGQGTRLTVV.